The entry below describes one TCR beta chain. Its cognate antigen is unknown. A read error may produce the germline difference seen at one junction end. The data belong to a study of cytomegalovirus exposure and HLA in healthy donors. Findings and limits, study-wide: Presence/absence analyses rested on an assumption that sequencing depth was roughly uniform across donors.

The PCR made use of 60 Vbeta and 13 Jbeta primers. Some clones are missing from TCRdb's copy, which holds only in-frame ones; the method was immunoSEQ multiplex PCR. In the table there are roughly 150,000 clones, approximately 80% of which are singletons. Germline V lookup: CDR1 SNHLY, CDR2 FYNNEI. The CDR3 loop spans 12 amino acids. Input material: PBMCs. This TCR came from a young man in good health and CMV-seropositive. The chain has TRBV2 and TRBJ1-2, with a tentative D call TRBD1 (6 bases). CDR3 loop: CASSVQGKQLTF. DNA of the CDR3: TGTGCCAGCAGTGTTCAGGGGAAACAGCTTACATTC.